The 28 T cell receptor beta chains in this list originate from one sample, sequenced in a study of blood T cell repertoires in COVID-19. Clones were read by immunoSEQ multiplex PCR, and TCRdb kept only the in-frame ones, dropping some. The table shows 150,000 to 200,000 clones, with over 75% occurring only once. Sequenced: peripheral blood. These TCRs come from a man over 45 with acute or convalescent COVID-19.

This chain uses TRBV7-9 with TRBJ1-2; 9 bases are a match to TRBD1. Germline V gene data show CDR1 as SEHNR and CDR2 as FQNEAQ (reference sequence). The CDR3 has 15 amino acids. The junction had 6 bases not matched to a gene; V was cut back by 3 bases and J by 4 bases. CDR3 nucleotide sequence: TGTGCCAGCAGCTTCAGACAGGGGGTGGGCTATGGCTACACCTTC. The encoded protein is CASSFRQGVGYGYTF.

This clone is a singleton in its sample. The chain couples TRBV21-1 to TRBJ2-5; the tabulated D call, TRBD1, remains unverified against the DNA. TRBV21-1 counts as a pseudogene. There are 18 residues in the CDR3. In DNA, the CDR3 is TGTGCCAGCAGCAAAGCGGCCGACAGGGAAGTAGCGGTCGAGACCCAGTACTTC. Translation gives CASSKAADREVAVETQYF.

The rearrangement joins TRBV27 to TRBJ2-7, with 9 bases fitting TRBD2. CDR1 and CDR2 from the germline V gene are MNHEY and SMNVEV (reference sequence). V lost 4 bases, J lost 4 bases, and 8 bases stayed unmatched. This CDR3 is built from 15 residues. The CDR3 sequence is CASSSSGRWLYEQYF. The DNA of the CDR3 is TGTGCCAGCAGTTCCAGCGGGAGGTGGTTATACGAGCAGTACTTC.

The gene calls are TRBV6-1 and TRBJ1-2; D ambiguous. Trimming took off 1 base at V and 0 bases at J, with 9 bases between the two ends. Germline V gene lookup returns CDR1 MNHNS and CDR2 SASEGT. This CDR3 has 15 residues. CDR3 loop: CASSEVRRANYGYTF. The CDR3 DNA follows: TGTGCCAGCAGTGAAGTAAGAAGAGCTAACTATGGCTACACCTTC.

This chain's CDR3 is CASSRGQGSNTEAFF. Here the CDR3 DNA reads TGTGCCAGCAGCCGGGGACAGGGGTCGAACACTGAAGCTTTCTTT. V usage is TRBV6-2 or TRBV6-3 and J usage is TRBJ1-1; 10 positions match TRBD1. V was clipped by 6 bases and J by 1 base; unmatched bases: 5. The CDR3 is made up of 15 amino acids. Germline V gene lookup returns CDR1 MNHEY and CDR2 SVGEGT.

This clone turned up a few times. The V and J genes are TRBV7-2 and TRBJ2-5; no definite D call. The CDR3 consists of 13 residues. V lost 5 bases, J lost 7 bases, and 14 bases lay in between. In germline, CDR1 is SGHTA, CDR2 FQGNSA. CDR3 nucleotide sequence: TGTGCCAGCAGCGCGAACCCACCCACGACCCAGTACTTC. It translates to CASSANPPTTQYF.

The chain uses TRBV7-2 and TRBJ2-1, with 9 bases aligning to TRBD2. This CDR3 has 17 residues. The germline V gene has CDR1 SGHTA and CDR2 FQGNSA. J was trimmed by 10 bases and V by 1 base; bases with no gene match: 14. In DNA, the CDR3 is TGTGCCAGCAGCTTAGTAGGAGGTGCGGGAGGGCCGGGGGAGCAGTTCTTC. Its protein is CASSLVGGAGGPGEQFF. Based on the CDR3 plus reference TRBV7-2 and TRBJ2-1, the full variable domain is GAGVSQSPSNKVTEKGKDVELRCDPISGHTALYWYRQSLGQGLEFLIYFQGNSAPDKSGLPSDRFSAERTGGSVSTLTIQRTQQEDSAVYLCASSLVGGAGGPGEQFFGPGTRLTVL.

The genes are TRBV5-1 and TRBJ2-3, with 11 bases identical to TRBD2. Germline V gene lookup returns CDR1 SGHRS and CDR2 YFSETQ. The V and J ends lost 5 bases and 2 bases, in that order; junction bases with no gene match: 4. The CDR3 is made up of 15 amino acids. For the CDR3, the DNA is TGCGCCAGCAGAGAGGGACTAGCGGACACAGATACGCAGTATTTT. Translated, it gives CASREGLADTDTQYF. Full variable domain (rest looked up from reference TRBV5-1 and TRBJ2-3): KAGVTQTPRYLIKTRGQQVTLSCSPISGHRSVSWYQQTPGQGLQFLFEYFSETQRNKGNFPGRFSGRQFSNSRSEMNVSTLELGDSALYLCASREGLADTDTQYFGPGTRLTVL.

The chain has TRBV7-8 and TRBJ2-7, with 8 bases fitting TRBD1. Looked up from germline, CDR1 is SGHVS and CDR2 is FQNEAQ. The CDR3 is 15 amino acids. The J segment lost 7 bases and the V segment lost 4 bases, leaving 12 bases of the junction unmatched. In nucleotides, the CDR3 is TGTGCCAGCAGCTCGCCCGGACAGGGCCCGTGGGAGCAGTACTTC. It yields the protein CASSSPGQGPWEQYF.

The chain couples TRBV28 to TRBJ2-2; tentative D call: TRBD2 (6 bases). Germline CDR1 MDHEN, CDR2 SYDVKM. Trimming removed 3 bases from V and 4 bases from J, with 12 bases in between. The CDR3 loop spans 15 amino acids. DNA of the CDR3: TGTGCCAGCAGTTTCGGAGGGAATCCCACCGGGGAGCTGTTTTTT. Its translation: CASSFGGNPTGELFF.

The chain recombines TRBV28 with TRBJ2-2; 10 bases are shared with TRBD2. This CDR3 is 16 amino acids long. The V gene end was trimmed by 3 bases and the J gene end by 5 bases; junction bases not matched to a gene: 6. Germline CDR1 MDHEN, CDR2 SYDVKM. CDR3 nucleotide sequence: TGTGCCAGCAGTTTGGCTAGCGGGAGTGGGACCGGGGAGCTGTTTTTT. It encodes CASSLASGSGTGELFF.

This chain uses TRBV6-2 or TRBV6-3 with TRBJ2-5; no clear D. The CDR3 totals 12 residues. Germline V lookup: CDR1 MNHEY, CDR2 SVGEGT. V lost 2 bases and J 5 bases, leaving 6 bases between the germline ends. CDR3 in amino acids: CASSYREETQYF. DNA for the CDR3: TGTGCCAGCAGTTACAGAGAGGAGACCCAGTACTTC.

This clone was recorded once. This chain uses TRBV5-1 with TRBJ2-1, with TRBD2 matching over 13 bases. The junction had 4 bases not matched to a gene; V was cut back by 6 bases and J by 4 bases. Germline V lookup: CDR1 SGHRS, CDR2 YFSETQ. This CDR3 has 15 amino acids. The CDR3 DNA reads TGCGCCAGCACCAGGACTAGCGGGAGTTACAATGAGCAGTTCTTC. This encodes CASTRTSGSYNEQFF.

The V gene is TRBV29-1, the J gene TRBJ2-2; 10 bases agree with TRBD2. V dropped 4 bases and J dropped 7; count of bases not matched to a gene: 6. The CDR3 has 14 residues. In germline, CDR1 is SQVTM, CDR2 ANQGSEA. The CDR3 reads CSVGAGGLDGELFF. The CDR3 bases are TGCAGCGTTGGAGCGGGAGGGCTTGACGGGGAGCTGTTTTTT.

The rearrangement uses TRBV6-6 and TRBJ2-1; possible D gene TRBD2, 5 bases. The CDR3 consists of 12 residues. Germline values: CDR1 MNHNY, CDR2 SVGAGI (reference sequence). Deletions cut 6 bases from V and 3 bases from J, with 6 bases between. CDR3 amino acids: CASSRDYNEQFF. The CDR3 DNA sequence: TGTGCCAGCAGCCGGGACTACAATGAGCAGTTCTTC.

The J gene is TRBJ2-7, the V gene TRBV12-5, with 9 bases lining up with TRBD2. The V gene's germline CDR1 is LGHNT and CDR2 FRNRAP. Trimming removed 1 base from V and 3 bases from J; junction bases left unmatched: 10. The CDR3 is 17 amino acids. CDR3 in DNA: TGTGCTAGTGGTTTGGCAATTATAGCGGGGGACTACTACGAGCAGTACGTC. It yields the protein CASGLAIIAGDYYEQYV.

This chain joins TRBV15 and TRBJ2-3; a possible D gene is TRBD2 (6 bases). V was pared by 1 base and J by 0 bases, with 11 bases between. CDR3 size: 16 residues. From germline, CDR1 is LNHNV and CDR2 YYDKDF (reference sequence). The CDR3 is CATSRGDLKSTDTQYF. CDR3 sequence (DNA): TGTGCCACCAGCAGAGGGGACTTGAAGAGCACAGATACGCAGTATTTT.

J is TRBJ2-5 and V is TRBV7-9, with TRBD2 identical over 10 bases. Trimming took 5 bases from V and 1 from J; bases not matched to a gene: 1. Germline values: CDR1 SEHNR, CDR2 FQNEAQ (reference sequence). The CDR3 totals 14 residues. The CDR3 DNA is TGTGCCAGCAGCCGGACTAGCGGCCAAGAGACCCAGTACTTC. This sequence encodes CASSRTSGQETQYF.

The chain is built from TRBV19 and TRBJ1-5; maybe TRBD1 (5 bases). Germline assignment: CDR1 LNHDA and CDR2 SQIVND (reference sequence). The CDR3 consists of 15 residues. Trimming took 3 bases from V and 1 from J, leaving 10 bases between them. The CDR3 sequence: CASSIRSGSNQPQHF. The CDR3 nucleotides are TGTGCCAGTAGTATCCGCTCAGGGAGCAATCAGCCCCAGCATTTT. The complete variable domain, with remaining parts taken from reference TRBV19 and TRBJ1-5, reads DGGITQSPKYLFRKEGQNVTLSCEQNLNHDAMYWYRQDPGQGLRLIYYSQIVNDFQKGDIAEGYSVSREKKESFPLTVTSAQKNPTAFYLCASSIRSGSNQPQHFGDGTRLSIL.

The chain combines TRBV7-9 with TRBJ2-1; 11 nucleotides align to TRBD1. The CDR3 has 15 amino acids. Germline V gene sequence: CDR1 SEHNR, CDR2 FQNEAQ (reference sequence). The J segment lost 6 bases and the V segment lost 6 bases, leaving 7 bases of the junction unmatched. This CDR3 is CASRPGTGGANEQFF. The CDR3 region has the DNA TGTGCCAGCAGACCCGGGACAGGGGGGGCCAATGAGCAGTTCTTC.

The gene calls are TRBV9 and TRBJ1-4; 7 nucleotides align to TRBD1. CDR1 SGDLS and CDR2 YYNGEE come from the germline V gene. J lost 4 bases, V lost 3 bases, and 9 bases had no gene match. The CDR3 runs to 16 residues. CDR3 coding DNA: TGTGCCAGCAGCGAGGCCCAGGGGACAGTTAATGAAAAACTGTTTTTT. Encoded protein: CASSEAQGTVNEKLFF.

This clone was detected only once. The CDR3 reads CASKPTGAYNEKLFF. The CDR3 bases are TGTGCCAGCAAACCAACAGGGGCGTATAATGAAAAACTGTTTTTT. The chain recombines TRBV2 with TRBJ1-4; 7 bases map to TRBD1. Trimming took 7 bases from V and 4 from J; bases not matched to a gene: 9. Germline V gene sequence: CDR1 SNHLY, CDR2 FYNNEI. The CDR3 sequence is 15 residues long.

J is TRBJ1-4 and V is TRBV6-5, with no clear D. The germline V and J ends were trimmed by 0 bases and 7 bases, with 6 bases remaining between them. The CDR3 is 13 residues long. Germline CDR1 reads MNHEY; CDR2 reads SVGAGI. Here the CDR3 reads CASSYSGGEKLFF. The CDR3, as DNA: TGTGCCAGCAGTTACTCCGGAGGTGAAAAACTGTTTTTT.

The chain combines TRBV7-8 with TRBJ2-1; 7 nucleotides line up with TRBD1. The V gene end was trimmed by 5 bases and the J gene end by 7 bases; junction bases not matched to a gene: 5. The CDR3 consists of 13 residues. Germline V CDR1 and CDR2: SGHVS, FQNEAQ. CDR3 sequence: CASSTDRVNEQFF. The CDR3 nucleotides read TGTGCCAGCAGCACAGACAGGGTTAATGAGCAGTTCTTC.

The table lists this clone with a count of one. Here the CDR3 DNA reads TGTGCCAGCAGCTTAGGGGCAGCTTTTTACGAGCAGTACTTC. Translation: CASSLGAAFYEQYF. This chain joins TRBV7-9 and TRBJ2-7; D ambiguous. The V gene lost 1 base and the J gene lost 4 bases, with 11 bases spanning the gap. The CDR3 length is 14 residues. CDR1 and CDR2 (germline): SEHNR, FQNEAQ (reference sequence).

The chain has TRBV27 and TRBJ2-2; D might be TRBD2 (5 bases). CDR3 length equals 14 residues. From germline, CDR1 is MNHEY and CDR2 SMNVEV (reference sequence). Deletions cut 6 bases from V and 5 bases from J, with 13 bases between. The CDR3 DNA reads as TGTGCCAGCAGCTGGGCAACGGGAACCGGGGAGCTGTTTTTT. This sequence encodes CASSWATGTGELFF.

The rearrangement links TRBV18 to TRBJ2-1; 15 bases fit TRBD2. This CDR3 region has 19 residues. Germline CDR1 is KGHSH and CDR2 is LQKENI. V shed 3 bases and J 8 bases; nucleotides not matched to a gene: 14. The CDR3 nucleotides read TGTGCCAGCTCACCGGTCGGTCCAGGACTAGCGGGGGGGCGCGATGAGCAGTTCTTC. Translated: CASSPVGPGLAGGRDEQFF.

The chain carries TRBV18 and TRBJ1-1; D is perhaps TRBD1 (6 bases). Germline V gives CDR1 KGHSH, CDR2 LQKENI. The CDR3 consists of 13 residues. Trimming took 3 bases from V and 5 from J, leaving 10 bases between them. This CDR3 reads CASSPRGGTEAFF. The CDR3, as DNA: TGTGCCAGCTCACCGAGGGGGGGAACTGAAGCTTTCTTT.